This T cell receptor (beta chain) was captured by sequencing in a study of blood T cell repertoires in COVID-19. As for the study in general: Sites in the United States, Italy and Spain provided acute and convalescent COVID-19 samples. T cells, B-cell-depleted T cells, or PBMCs supplied cDNA or gDNA.

Per the germline V gene, CDR1 is SGHVS and CDR2 is FQNEAQ. Trimming left V 3 bases short and J 7 bases short, with 16 bases between. This CDR3 has 14 amino acids. All enrollees were about 18 to 89 years old and from roughly 22 US areas. The sample holds a few counts of this clone. Original processing notes: Nucleated cell number was recorded as an estimate derived from reference gene primer amplification. Libraries were prepared by immunoSEQ multiplex PCR; TCRdb keeps only in-frame clonotypes and omits some of them. Clone size and the V and J calls come from that table; the DNA yielded D and trimming. The table lists roughly 310,000 clones, roughly 90% of them singletons.

The sequenced sample consisted of PBMCs or T cells enriched from blood (not recorded which). The gene calls are TRBV7-8 and TRBJ2-7, with D tentatively TRBD2 (7 bases). The clonotype was recovered from a man in his sixties who had recovered from COVID-19. The CDR3 DNA reads TGTGCCAGCAGCTTTCGGGGGGCCGCGGGGGAGCAGTACTTC. It specifies CASSFRGAAGEQYF.